Below are 23 T cell receptor beta chains sequenced from a single sample in a study of T-cell memory formation after mild COVID-19. TCRdb passed the 5' RACE reads through MiXCR, listing each CDR3 protein once. This sample yields some 320,000 distinct CDR3 sequences, of which approximately 15% are seen a single time; about 20% belongs to the top ten. Sequences were obtained from PBMCs or a T cell subset sorted from them (not recorded which). These receptors all stem from a man in his late teens or twenties who had mild COVID-19 (a few samples of this study predate the infection). Cell type and time point are not known.

The J gene is TRBJ1-1, the V gene TRBV7-9; D is uncertain. The ends were cut back, 5 bases at V and 5 bases at J, with 18 bases in the middle. This CDR3 comprises 15 residues. In germline, CDR1 is SEHNR, CDR2 FQNEAQ (reference sequence). CDR3 bases: TGTGCCAGCAGCCCCCCAGCCTCCGGGCTGACTGAAGCTTTCTTT. Its translation: CASSPPASGLTEAFF.

This clonotype was observed a few times. The V and J genes are TRBV20-1 and TRBJ2-5, with TRBD2 matching 8 bases. The V gene's germline CDR1 is DFQATT and CDR2 SNEGSKA (reference sequence). There are 15 residues in the CDR3. V shed 3 bases and J 3 bases; nucleotides not matched to a gene: 9. In nucleotides, the CDR3 is TGCAGTGCTAGTCCCCGCGTAGCGGGGAAAGAGACCCAGTACTTC. Translation gives CSASPRVAGKETQYF.

The rearrangement uses TRBV21-1 and TRBJ1-5; the table's D call TRBD1 went unverified against the DNA. TRBV21-1 is a pseudogene locus. The CDR3 loop spans 18 amino acids. The CDR3 coding sequence is TGTGCCAGCAGCAAAGAGGAGCAGGGGGATCTGAGCAATCAGCCCCAGCATTTT. It translates to CASSKEEQGDLSNQPQHF.

This clonotype has more than one count but fewer than ten. The chain links TRBV2 to TRBJ2-3, with D unclear. Germline CDR1 reads SNHLY; CDR2 reads FYNNEI. CDR3 size: 13 residues. V lost 4 bases and J lost 8, with 13 bases in between. CDR3 residues: CASSVEARSTQYF. The CDR3 DNA is TGTGCCAGCAGTGTAGAAGCGAGGAGTACGCAGTATTTT.

V is TRBV6-6 and J is TRBJ2-5; D not certain. V shed 2 bases and J shed 4 bases, with 5 bases lying between them. CDR3 length: 12 amino acids. Germline V CDR1 and CDR2: MNHNY, SVGAGI (reference sequence). Written as DNA, the CDR3 is TGTGCCAGCAGTTACCTGCGAGAGACCCAGTACTTC. This sequence encodes CASSYLRETQYF.

This clonotype has only a few counts. The V gene is TRBV5-1, the J gene TRBJ1-2; D ambiguous. The ends were cut back, 0 bases at V and 0 bases at J, with 9 bases in the middle. CDR3 length: 15 amino acids. Germline V lookup: CDR1 SGHRS, CDR2 YFSETQ. The CDR3 region is CASSLGLGPNYGYTF. Here the CDR3 DNA reads TGCGCCAGCAGCTTGGGTCTAGGCCCTAACTATGGCTACACCTTC.

This clonotype appeared many times. The chain employs TRBV7-9 and TRBJ2-3; D might be TRBD2 (6 bases). From germline, CDR1 is SEHNR and CDR2 FQNEAQ (reference sequence). The V and J ends lost 4 bases and 4 bases respectively, with 21 bases between them. This CDR3 spans 17 amino acids. The chain's CDR3 is CASSSEGRGWGADTQYF. CDR3 nucleotides: TGTGCCAGCAGCTCCGAGGGCCGGGGCTGGGGGGCAGATACGCAGTATTTT. The variable domain in full, with the rest retrieved from reference TRBV7-9 and TRBJ2-3, is DTGVSQNPRHKITKRGQNVTFRCDPISEHNRLYWYRQTLGQGPEFLTYFQNEAQLEKSRLLSDRFSAERPKGSFSTLEIQRTEQGDSAMYLCASSSEGRGWGADTQYFGPGTRLTVL.

This clonotype came up many times. The chain links TRBV2 to TRBJ2-3; D remains ambiguous. The CDR3 spans 13 residues. Germline CDR1 SNHLY, CDR2 FYNNEI. The V and J ends lost 1 base and 2 bases respectively, with 4 bases between them. CDR3 sequence: CASSEGPTDTQYF. The CDR3 DNA reads TGTGCCAGCAGTGAAGGGCCCACAGATACGCAGTATTTT.

The sample holds a few counts of this clonotype. This chain connects TRBV29-1 to TRBJ1-1; D call uncertain. CDR1 SQVTM and CDR2 ANQGSEA come from the germline V gene. The V end lost 6 bases, the J end lost 0 bases, and 14 bases lay between the germline ends. CDR3 length: 14 amino acids. The CDR3 reads CSVRGLIMNTEAFF. In DNA, the CDR3 is TGCAGCGTCCGAGGACTGATCATGAACACTGAAGCTTTCTTT.

This clonotype was observed many times. V usage is TRBV27 and J usage is TRBJ2-3; D is uncertain. Trimming pared 1 base from V and 2 bases from J, leaving 10 bases between. The CDR3 loop spans 15 amino acids. The germline V gene has CDR1 MNHEY and CDR2 SMNVEV (reference sequence). The CDR3, as DNA: TGTGCCAGCAGTTTATGGTACGGAAACACAGATACGCAGTATTTT. Encoded protein: CASSLWYGNTDTQYF.

This clonotype came up a few times. V and J are TRBV7-2 and TRBJ1-1; D uncertain. The germline V gene has CDR1 SGHTA and CDR2 FQGNSA. The germline V and J ends were trimmed by 2 bases and 8 bases, with 18 bases remaining between them. CDR3 size: 15 residues. The CDR3 DNA sequence: TGTGCCAGCAGCTTAAGTTTAGGAGGCATAGGGGAAGCTTTCTTT. This sequence encodes CASSLSLGGIGEAFF.

CDR3 in DNA: TGCAGGGAGACAGTGGCAGAGCTTTTCTACGAGCAGTACTTC. Amino acid sequence: CRETVAELFYEQYF. This chain links TRBV20-1 with TRBJ2-7, with D maybe TRBD1 (5 bases). The CDR3 loop spans 14 amino acids. Germline-derived CDR1 and CDR2 are DFQATT and SNEGSKA (reference sequence).

Only a few counts were recorded for this clonotype. The chain links TRBV3-1 to TRBJ1-1, with D tentatively TRBD1 (6 bases). CDR3 length: 14 residues. Trimming left V 3 bases short and J 1 base short, with 9 bases between. Germline V CDR1 and CDR2: LGHDT, YNNKEL (reference sequence). This CDR3 reads CASSHQGGNTEAFF. CDR3 sequence (DNA): TGTGCCAGCAGCCATCAAGGGGGGAACACTGAAGCTTTCTTT.

This chain uses TRBV25-1 with TRBJ2-5, with D hard to call. Trimming pared 0 bases from V and 5 bases from J, leaving 4 bases between. From germline, CDR1 is MGHDK and CDR2 SYGVNS. This CDR3 has 12 residues. The CDR3 here is CASSEYAETQYF. The CDR3 DNA reads TGTGCCAGCAGTGAATATGCGGAGACCCAGTACTTC.

The V gene is TRBV5-1, the J gene TRBJ1-1, with a tentative D call TRBD1 (5 bases). The CDR3 length is 14 residues. Trimming left V 5 bases short and J 1 base short, with 12 bases between. The germline V gene encodes CDR1 SGHRS and CDR2 YFSETQ. The CDR3 loop reads CASSNGDSNTEAFF. CDR3 DNA sequence: TGCGCCAGCAGTAATGGGGACTCGAACACTGAAGCTTTCTTT. Based on the CDR3 plus reference TRBV5-1 and TRBJ1-1, the full variable domain is KAGVTQTPRYLIKTRGQQVTLSCSPISGHRSVSWYQQTPGQGLQFLFEYFSETQRNKGNFPGRFSGRQFSNSRSEMNVSTLELGDSALYLCASSNGDSNTEAFFGQGTRLTVV.

The chain employs TRBV5-1 and TRBJ1-2, with 9 bases identical to TRBD1. After removal of 1 base from V and 7 bases from J, the junction contained 8 bases not matched to a gene. CDR1 is SGHRS, CDR2 YFSETQ, per germline. The CDR3 extends over 15 amino acids. The CDR3 here is CASSLNRGRETGYTF. The CDR3 DNA is TGCGCCAGCAGCTTGAACAGGGGGCGCGAAACTGGCTACACCTTC. The whole variable domain, remainder taken from reference TRBV5-1 and TRBJ1-2, is KAGVTQTPRYLIKTRGQQVTLSCSPISGHRSVSWYQQTPGQGLQFLFEYFSETQRNKGNFPGRFSGRQFSNSRSEMNVSTLELGDSALYLCASSLNRGRETGYTFGSGTRLTVV.

This clonotype was seen a few times. The rearrangement uses TRBV20-1 and TRBJ1-5; TRBD1 is a possible D gene (6 bases). V lost 6 bases and J lost 1, with 16 bases in between. The CDR3 totals 15 residues. The V gene's germline CDR1 is DFQATT and CDR2 SNEGSKA (reference sequence). CDR3 sequence reads: CSAPSRGGSNQPQHF. For the CDR3, the DNA is TGCAGTGCCCCTAGTCGAGGGGGGAGCAATCAGCCCCAGCATTTT.

This clonotype was observed a handful of times. This chain connects TRBV7-6 to TRBJ2-1; D gene unclear. In germline, CDR1 is SGHVS, CDR2 FNYEAQ. The CDR3 loop spans 16 amino acids. Trimming took 5 bases from V and 0 from J, leaving 14 bases between them. The CDR3 region is CASSSPLLSSYNEQFF. The CDR3, as DNA: TGTGCCAGCAGCAGCCCCCTCTTAAGCTCCTACAATGAGCAGTTCTTC.

The rearrangement joins TRBV29-1 to TRBJ1-1; D may be TRBD1 (5 bases). Germline CDR1 is SQVTM and CDR2 is ANQGSEA. The CDR3 is 13 amino acids. The V and J ends lost 7 bases and 2 bases respectively, with 14 bases between them. In DNA form, the CDR3 reads TGCAGCGGCCGCCCCAGGGAAAACACTGAAGCTTTCTTT. Amino acid sequence: CSGRPRENTEAFF.

This clonotype was picked up a small number of times. The gene calls are TRBV7-2 and TRBJ2-1, with 7 bases identical to TRBD2. Germline V gene lookup returns CDR1 SGHTA and CDR2 FQGNSA. CDR3 length equals 17 residues. The junction had 14 bases not matched to a gene; V was cut back by 5 bases and J by 4 bases. This CDR3 reads CASSPSGPSRGYNEQFF. CDR3 nucleotides: TGTGCCAGCAGCCCCTCGGGGCCGTCGCGGGGGTACAATGAGCAGTTCTTC.

Many counts were recorded for this clonotype. The rearrangement uses TRBV7-2 and TRBJ2-2; no firm D call. The V end was cut by 3 bases, the J end by 6 bases, with 11 bases between. This CDR3 has 14 amino acids. Germline assignment: CDR1 SGHTA and CDR2 FQGNSA. The CDR3 nucleotides read TGTGCCAGCAGCTTCAGTTCTCTAGCCGGGGAGCTGTTTTTT. Translation: CASSFSSLAGELFF.

V is TRBV4-1 and J is TRBJ2-2; D gene ambiguous. V dropped 0 bases and J dropped 6 bases, with 5 bases sitting between them. The CDR3 runs to 13 residues. Germline assignment: CDR1 MGHRA and CDR2 YSYEKL. CDR3 sequence (DNA): TGCGCCAGCAGCCAAGATTGGTCCGGGGAGCTGTTTTTT. Encoded protein: CASSQDWSGELFF.

The V and J genes are TRBV20-1 and TRBJ2-7; weak D call: TRBD1 (6 bases). The V and J ends lost 0 bases and 5 bases respectively, with 11 bases between them. The CDR3 sequence is 13 residues long. Germline assignment: CDR1 DFQATT and CDR2 SNEGSKA (reference sequence). The CDR3 DNA sequence: TGCAGTGCTAGAGACAGGGGAAATGACGAGCAGTACGTC. Protein product: CSARDRGNDEQYV.